Each of the 3 T cell receptor beta chains below was sequenced from the same sample in a study of CD8+ T cells in alopecia areata. RNA was extracted and reverse transcribed into cDNA as the sequencing template. Assay used: immunoSEQ multiplex PCR; TCRdb lists only in-frame clones, some missing. Among around 160,000 clones listed, roughly 50% were seen once. Sequencing was performed on CD4+ T cells sorted from blood. The receptors were sampled from a human donor with alopecia areata.

This chain links TRBV29-1 with TRBJ2-7; D possibly corresponds to TRBD1 (5 bases). The CDR3 contains 17 residues. Germline-derived CDR1 and CDR2 are SQVTM and ANQGSEA. V lost 4 bases and J 3 bases, leaving 25 bases between the germline ends. The CDR3: CSVVGAGSFSDGYEQYF. CDR3 DNA: TGCAGCGTTGTAGGTGCAGGGTCTTTTTCCGACGGCTACGAGCAGTACTTC.

The rearrangement uses TRBV18 and TRBJ2-2; D remains ambiguous. This CDR3 comprises 13 residues. CDR1 and CDR2 from the germline V gene are KGHSH and LQKENI. The V end lost 0 bases, the J end lost 6 bases, and 5 bases lay between the germline ends. This CDR3 is CASSPPDSGELFF. The DNA for the CDR3 is TGTGCCAGCTCACCACCGGATTCCGGGGAGCTGTTTTTT.

V gene TRBV4-1 combines with J gene TRBJ2-1, with D hard to call. V gave up 3 bases and J gave up 6 bases, with 15 bases separating them. CDR3 length: 15 residues. Germline V lookup: CDR1 MGHRA, CDR2 YSYEKL. CDR3 bases: TGCGCCAGCAGCCAGCTGGGAAGGCACCTCAATGAGCAGTTCTTC. Translated, it gives CASSQLGRHLNEQFF.